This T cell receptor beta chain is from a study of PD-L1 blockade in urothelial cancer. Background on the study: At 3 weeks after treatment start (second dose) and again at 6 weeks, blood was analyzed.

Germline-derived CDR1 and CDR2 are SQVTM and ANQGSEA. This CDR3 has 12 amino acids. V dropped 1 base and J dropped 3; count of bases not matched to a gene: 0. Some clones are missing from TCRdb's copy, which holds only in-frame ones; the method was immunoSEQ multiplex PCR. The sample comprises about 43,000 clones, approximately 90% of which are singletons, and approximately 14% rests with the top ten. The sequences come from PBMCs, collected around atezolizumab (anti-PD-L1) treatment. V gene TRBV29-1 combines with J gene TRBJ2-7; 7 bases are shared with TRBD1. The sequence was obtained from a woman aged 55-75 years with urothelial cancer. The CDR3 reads CSVEGDSYEQYF. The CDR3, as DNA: TGCAGCGTTGAAGGGGACAGCTACGAGCAGTACTTC.